This TCR beta chain was obtained from a study of blood T cell repertoires in COVID-19. Looking at the study overall: Samples of COVID-19 (acute and convalescent) were obtained from the United States, Italy and Spain.

Trimming shortened V by 2 bases and J by 6 bases, and 13 bases separated the two germline ends. The germline V gene has CDR1 SGHVS and CDR2 FQNEAQ. The CDR3 totals 15 residues. In this sample, this clone turned up once. Generated by immunoSEQ multiplex PCR, the TCRdb table keeps only in-frame clones and is missing some. This table holds over 250,000 clones, about 87% found once. The chain links TRBV7-8 to TRBJ1-4; weak D call: TRBD1 (5 bases). What was sequenced was peripheral blood. The origin of this receptor is a woman aged 40-49 years who had recovered from COVID-19. The CDR3 DNA follows: TGTGCCAGCAGCTTAAGGGCCAGGGAGGATGAAAAACTGTTTTTT. It encodes CASSLRAREDEKLFF.